This is a list of T cell receptor beta chains from one sample in a study of T cells in Graves' hyperthyroidism and ophthalmopathy. TCRdb reprocessed the multiplex PCR reads with MiXCR, giving one entry per CDR3 protein. The sample yields 600,000 to 750,000 distinct CDR3 sequences, 15% to 20% seen once. Material: blood. These receptors all come from a man aged 50 to 60 with Graves' hyperthyroidism. Both conserved end residues are part of each CDR3. A D gene is named only where the DNA matches it firmly. Clone size is stated in some rows and not others, as once, few, many or a class when expanded.

TRBV7-2,TRBD1,TRBJ1-2,few,CASSLAGQGPYGYTF,TGTGCCAGCAGCTTAGCGGGACAGGGGCCCTATGGCTACACCTTC
TRBV3-1,.,TRBJ1-6,few,CASSQETAWAYNSPLHF,TGTGCCAGCAGCCAAGAGACCGCGTGGGCCTATAATTCACCCCTCCACTTT
TRBV28,TRBD2,TRBJ2-1,many,CASNPRGVRLTYNEQFF,TGTGCCAGCAACCCCCGGGGGGTACGATTAACCTACAATGAGCAGTTCTTC
TRBV30,.,TRBJ1-4,many,CAWSGGGSNEKLFF,TGTGCCTGGAGTGGAGGGGGATCTAATGAAAAACTGTTTTTT
TRBV6-1,TRBD1,TRBJ1-5,few,CASSARTGLSIHQPQHF,TGTGCCAGCAGTGCAAGGACAGGCCTTTCCATTCATCAGCCCCAGCATTTT
TRBV19,.,TRBJ1-2,few,CASSLDDFGYTF,TGTGCCAGTAGTTTGGACGATTTTGGCTACACCTTC
TRBV19,TRBD1,TRBJ2-1,few,CASSGQGGYDNEQFF,TGTGCCAGTAGTGGACAGGGGGGATATGACAATGAGCAGTTCTTC
TRBV28,.,TRBJ1-1,many,CASSADRIVGGGTEAFF,TGTGCCAGCAGTGCGGACCGGATCGTCGGGGGGGGCACTGAAGCTTTCTTT
TRBV18,.,TRBJ1-1,many,CASSPQGLGTEAFF,TGTGCCAGCTCGCCCCAGGGGCTAGGCACTGAAGCTTTCTTT
TRBV2,TRBD2,TRBJ2-1,few,CASRGGRNEQFF,TGTGCCAGCAGAGGCGGGAGAAATGAGCAGTTCTTC
TRBV28,.,TRBJ2-7,many,CASSLTEKVHEQYF,TGTGCCAGCAGTCTGACAGAGAAAGTACACGAGCAGTACTTC
TRBV6-1,.,TRBJ2-3,.,CASTLGDATDTQYF,TGTGCCAGCACCCTAGGGGACGCCACAGATACGCAGTATTTT
TRBV20-1,.,TRBJ1-5,few,CSAQGGDQPQHF,TGCAGTGCCCAAGGGGGGGATCAGCCCCAGCATTTT
TRBV20-1,TRBD2,TRBJ2-3,.,CSARAGGSGRRDTQYF,TGCAGTGCTAGAGCGGGGGGTAGCGGGAGAAGGGATACGCAGTATTTT
TRBV28,TRBD1,TRBJ1-2,many,CASSLGRGRGSPPNYGYTF,TGTGCCAGCAGTTTGGGCAGGGGGCGGGGGTCCCCACCCAACTATGGCTACACCTTC
TRBV7-3,.,TRBJ2-3,many,CASSPQMGDTQYF,TGTGCCAGCAGCCCGCAGATGGGGGATACGCAGTATTTT